In its sample, the clone carrying this TCR beta chain was seen a few times. This entry belongs to a study of T cell repertoires in aging, cancer and after chemotherapy. A mixed TRB-A/B primer pool amplified rearranged TRB by multiplex touch-down PCR. TCRdb reprocessed the multiplex PCR reads with MiXCR, giving one entry per CDR3 protein. Of approximately 18,000 distinct CDR3 sequences in the sample, 45% to 50% are singletons; the top ten hold over 9.5%. The template was genomic DNA from peripheral blood, not RNA. Germline-derived CDR1 and CDR2 are SQVTM and ANQGSEA. The CDR3 extends over 13 amino acids. V trimming: 6 bases; J trimming: 5 bases; junction bases outside the gene matches: 9.

The chain has TRBV29-1 and TRBJ2-7; 8 bases align to TRBD1. The TCR originated in a human donor in good health. What was sequenced was blood. The CDR3 loop reads CSVAGQGVNEQYF. In nucleotides, the CDR3 is TGCAGCGTCGCCGGACAGGGTGTAAACGAGCAGTACTTC.